Listed here are 21 T cell receptor beta chains from one sample, sequenced in a study of shared clonotypes between healthy human individuals. Sequencing was performed with immunoSEQ multiplex PCR; in TCRdb, only in-frame clones are kept and a portion is missing. The sample includes about 660,000 clones, 74% of them seen just once. Material for sequencing was memory CD4+ T cells sorted from blood. The subset is: CD45RA-negative fraction. The source of these receptors is a woman aged 25 to 39 in good health.

DNA for the CDR3: TGTGCCAAAGCGGTCTCTGGGGCCAACGTCCTGACTTTC. As protein: CAKAVSGANVLTF. The genes are TRBV2 and TRBJ2-6; D is perhaps TRBD2 (5 bases). CDR3 size: 13 residues. The V gene's germline CDR1 is SNHLY and CDR2 FYNNEI. V lost 10 bases and J lost 0, with 7 bases in between.

This clone was picked up many times. V and J are TRBV5-1 and TRBJ2-3; D is ambiguous. CDR1 is SGHRS and CDR2 is YFSETQ in the germline V gene. There are 18 residues in the CDR3. V lost 0 bases to trimming and J lost 1 base, with 18 bases between them. The CDR3 region is CASSLAVRTRGGTDTQYF. In DNA form, the CDR3 reads TGCGCCAGCAGCTTGGCCGTGAGGACGAGAGGTGGCACAGATACGCAGTATTTT.

CDR3 loop: CASSPGTSLFGRTDTQYF. The CDR3 DNA reads as TGTGCCAGCAGTCCGGGGACTAGCCTTTTCGGACGCACAGATACGCAGTATTTT. The V and J genes are TRBV28 and TRBJ2-3; 9 nucleotides line up with TRBD2. This CDR3 region has 18 residues. After removal of 5 bases from V and 1 base from J, the junction contained 13 bases not matched to a gene. The germline CDR1 and CDR2 sequences are MDHEN and SYDVKM. Full variable domain (rest looked up from reference TRBV28 and TRBJ2-3): DVKVTQSSRYLVKRTGEKVFLECVQDMDHENMFWYRQDPGLGLRLIYFSYDVKMKEKGDIPEGYSVSREKKERFSLILESASTNQTSMYLCASSPGTSLFGRTDTQYFGPGTRLTVL.

The genes are TRBV6-5 and TRBJ2-7, with D unresolved. The V end lost 2 bases, the J end lost 1 base, and 9 bases lay between the germline ends. This CDR3 has 14 amino acids. Germline V gives CDR1 MNHEY, CDR2 SVGAGI. CDR3 DNA: TGTGCCAGCAGTTACGGGGTAGGATCCTACGAGCAGTACTTC. It yields the protein CASSYGVGSYEQYF.

This clone was seen ten or more times. This chain joins TRBV2 and TRBJ2-4; 11 bases align to TRBD1. In germline, CDR1 is SNHLY, CDR2 FYNNEI. This CDR3 has 19 amino acids. The ends lost 6 bases at V and 0 bases at J; junction bases unmatched: 13. In nucleotides, the CDR3 is TGTGCCAGCAGAGCCCCCCTCGGACAGGGGGCTCTAGCCAAAAACATTCAGTACTTC. Protein sequence: CASRAPLGQGALAKNIQYF.

There are a few counts of this clone. The chain combines TRBV11-2 with TRBJ2-5; tentative D call: TRBD1 (6 bases). Trimming removed 5 bases at V and 5 bases at J, with 12 bases between. Germline-derived CDR1 and CDR2 are SGHAT and FQNNGV. The CDR3 contains 13 residues. The CDR3 DNA sequence: TGTGCCAGCAGCCCGGGGACATACGAGACCCAGTACTTC. Translated, it gives CASSPGTYETQYF.

This clone has more than one count but fewer than ten. The gene calls are TRBV2 and TRBJ2-1, with 9 positions matching TRBD1. The CDR3 loop spans 17 amino acids. In germline, CDR1 is SNHLY, CDR2 FYNNEI. V lost 5 bases to trimming and J lost 7 bases; unmatched junction nucleotides: 15. The CDR3 region is CASSLPTGTGNLNEQFF. The CDR3 nucleotides are TGTGCCAGCAGTCTACCAACCGGGACAGGGAACTTAAATGAGCAGTTCTTC.

The chain carries TRBV4-1 and TRBJ2-1; 7 bases align to TRBD2. With V trimmed by 2 bases and J by 8 bases, 12 bases remained unmatched. CDR3 length: 16 amino acids. CDR1 is MGHRA and CDR2 is YSYEKL in the germline V gene. The DNA of the CDR3 is TGCGCCAGCAGCCAAATAAAGTCTAGCGGCATATATGAGCAGTTCTTC. This translates into CASSQIKSSGIYEQFF.

The gene calls are TRBV6-6 and TRBJ1-1; 9 nucleotides align to TRBD1. V dropped 8 bases and J dropped 4; count of bases not matched to a gene: 11. The germline gives CDR1 MNHNY, CDR2 SVGAGI (reference sequence). The CDR3 extends over 15 amino acids. Here the CDR3 reads CASQDMTGGVTEAFF. Written as DNA, the CDR3 is TGTGCCAGCCAAGACATGACAGGGGGTGTCACTGAAGCTTTCTTT.

J is TRBJ1-1 and V is TRBV5-1; D possibly corresponds to TRBD1 (6 bases). The length of the CDR3 is 13 residues. Germline CDR1 reads SGHRS; CDR2 reads YFSETQ. Trimming cost V 4 bases and J 11 bases, with 18 bases left between them. CDR3 coding DNA: TGCGCCAGCAGCCCTCGGGGGGCGGGCGCCGCTTTCTTT. As protein: CASSPRGAGAAFF. Full variable domain (rest looked up from reference TRBV5-1 and TRBJ1-1): KAGVTQTPRYLIKTRGQQVTLSCSPISGHRSVSWYQQTPGQGLQFLFEYFSETQRNKGNFPGRFSGRQFSNSRSEMNVSTLELGDSALYLCASSPRGAGAAFFGQGTRLTVV.

This chain connects TRBV7-9 to TRBJ2-3; no reliable D call. Trimming cost V 0 bases and J 4 bases, with 11 bases left between them. CDR3 length: 15 residues. The germline V gene encodes CDR1 SEHNR and CDR2 FQNEAQ (reference sequence). CDR3 in amino acids: CASSLAGPMADTQYF. CDR3 bases: TGTGCCAGCAGCTTAGCCGGCCCCATGGCAGATACGCAGTATTTT.

The chain couples TRBV15 to TRBJ2-7, with D perhaps TRBD1 (5 bases). The CDR3 runs 14 residues. V was clipped by 1 base and J by 3 bases, with 10 bases between them. CDR1 and CDR2 (germline): LNHNV, YYDKDF (reference sequence). CDR3 nucleotide sequence: TGTGCCACCAGCAGAGGACAGAAAAGCTACGAGCAGTACTTC. Amino acid sequence: CATSRGQKSYEQYF.

The chain employs TRBV19 and TRBJ2-1; TRBD2 matches at 7 bases. The junction had 5 bases not matched to a gene; V was cut back by 6 bases and J by 0 bases. Germline V gene data show CDR1 as LNHDA and CDR2 as SQIVND (reference sequence). CDR3 length: 15 residues. The DNA of the CDR3 is TGTGCCAGTAGCCTAGCGGTCAGCTCCTACAATGAGCAGTTCTTC. Translating gives CASSLAVSSYNEQFF.

The chain recombines TRBV6-5 with TRBJ2-7, with 9 bases fitting TRBD1. The CDR3 extends over 15 amino acids. The germline CDR1 and CDR2 sequences are MNHEY and SVGAGI. V shed 6 bases and J 2 bases; nucleotides not matched to a gene: 8. CDR3 sequence: CASRTDRDRAYEQYF. DNA of the CDR3: TGTGCCAGCAGGACTGACCGGGACAGGGCCTACGAGCAGTACTTC.

V gene TRBV5-1 combines with J gene TRBJ2-5; 7 nucleotides agree with TRBD2. The CDR3 is 14 amino acids. Looked up from germline, CDR1 is SGHRS and CDR2 is YFSETQ. V lost 7 bases to trimming and J lost 4 bases; unmatched junction nucleotides: 10. For the CDR3, the DNA is TGCGCCAGCGCCCCCGGGGGGATGGGAGAGACCCAGTACTTC. Protein product: CASAPGGMGETQYF.

The chain employs TRBV6-1 and TRBJ1-1, with a possible D match to TRBD1 (6 bases). The CDR3 runs 13 residues. V dropped 5 bases and J dropped 4 bases, with 11 bases sitting between them. The germline V gene encodes CDR1 MNHNS and CDR2 SASEGT. The CDR3 nucleotides are TGTGCCAGCAGTTCACAGGGAGGCACTGAAGCTTTCTTT. Its protein is CASSSQGGTEAFF.

The chain recombines TRBV7-6 with TRBJ2-1, with D possibly being TRBD1 (5 bases). CDR1 SGHVS and CDR2 FNYEAQ come from the germline V gene. V was pared by 5 bases and J by 0 bases, with 8 bases between. This CDR3 has 14 amino acids. DNA of the CDR3: TGTGCCAGCAGCCAAACAGGCTCCTACAATGAGCAGTTCTTC. Protein: CASSQTGSYNEQFF.

This CDR3 reads CASSLAGVWTEAFF. CDR3 DNA: TGTGCCAGCAGTTTGGCAGGTGTGTGGACTGAAGCTTTCTTT. The chain employs TRBV28 and TRBJ1-1; D is undetermined. The V and J ends lost 3 bases and 5 bases respectively, with 13 bases between them. Germline V gene lookup returns CDR1 MDHEN and CDR2 SYDVKM. This CDR3 contains 14 residues.

This chain links TRBV29-1 with TRBJ1-2; TRBD1 agrees at 8 bases. This CDR3 has 14 residues. Trimming at V came to 3 bases and at J to 4 bases, leaving 7 bases not matched to a gene. Per the germline V gene, CDR1 is SQVTM and CDR2 is ANQGSEA. CDR3 in amino acids: CSVDGQGFSYGYTF. DNA of the CDR3: TGCAGCGTTGATGGACAGGGTTTTAGCTATGGCTACACCTTC.

This rearrangement joins TRBV28 to TRBJ1-4, with a tentative D call TRBD1 (6 bases). Germline V CDR1 and CDR2: MDHEN, SYDVKM. V gave up 5 bases and J gave up 2 bases, with 9 bases separating them. The length of the CDR3 is 14 residues. The CDR3, as DNA: TGTGCCAGCAGTGGGGGGCCGACTAATGAAAAACTGTTTTTT. Encoded protein: CASSGGPTNEKLFF.

This clone appeared a few times. The J gene is TRBJ2-3, the V gene TRBV7-9, with D possibly TRBD2 on 6 matching bases. The germline CDR1 and CDR2 sequences are SEHNR and FQNEAQ (reference sequence). The germline V and J ends were trimmed by 3 bases and 4 bases, with 14 bases remaining between them. This CDR3 is built from 15 residues. As DNA, the CDR3 is TGTGCCAGCAGCTTGGACGGGAGTGGGGCAGATACGCAGTATTTT. The encoded protein is CASSLDGSGADTQYF.